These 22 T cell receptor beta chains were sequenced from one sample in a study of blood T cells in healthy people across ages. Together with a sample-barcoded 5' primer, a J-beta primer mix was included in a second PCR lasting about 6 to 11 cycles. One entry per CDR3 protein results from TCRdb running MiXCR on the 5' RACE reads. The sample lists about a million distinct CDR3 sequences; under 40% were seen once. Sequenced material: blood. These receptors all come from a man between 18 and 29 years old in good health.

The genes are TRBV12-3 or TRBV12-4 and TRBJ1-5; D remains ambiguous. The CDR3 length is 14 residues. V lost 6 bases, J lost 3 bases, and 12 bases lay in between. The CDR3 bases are TGTGCCAGCAGCAAACAGTTAACCAATCAGCCCCAGCATTTT. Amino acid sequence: CASSKQLTNQPQHF.

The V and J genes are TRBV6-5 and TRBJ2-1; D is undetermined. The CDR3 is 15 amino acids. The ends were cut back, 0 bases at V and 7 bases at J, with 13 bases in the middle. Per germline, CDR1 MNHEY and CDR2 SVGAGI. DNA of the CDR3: TGTGCCAGCAGTTACTCCGGGTCTTCTCGGAATGAGCAGTTCTTC. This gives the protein CASSYSGSSRNEQFF.

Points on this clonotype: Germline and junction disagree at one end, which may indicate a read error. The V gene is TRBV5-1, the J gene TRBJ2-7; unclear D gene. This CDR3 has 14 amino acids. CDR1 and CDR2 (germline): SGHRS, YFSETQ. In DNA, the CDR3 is TGCGCCGGCAGCTTGGACCCCAGAGAATTCCAGCAGTACTTC. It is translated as CAGSLDPREFQQYF.

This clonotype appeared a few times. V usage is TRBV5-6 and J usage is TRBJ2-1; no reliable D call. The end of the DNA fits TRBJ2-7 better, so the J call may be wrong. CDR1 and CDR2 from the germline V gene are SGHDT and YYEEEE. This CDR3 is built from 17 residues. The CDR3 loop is CASSSYPDAVSYNEQYF. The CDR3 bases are TGTGCCAGCAGCTCATATCCGGACGCTGTCTCCTACAATGAGCAGTACTTC.

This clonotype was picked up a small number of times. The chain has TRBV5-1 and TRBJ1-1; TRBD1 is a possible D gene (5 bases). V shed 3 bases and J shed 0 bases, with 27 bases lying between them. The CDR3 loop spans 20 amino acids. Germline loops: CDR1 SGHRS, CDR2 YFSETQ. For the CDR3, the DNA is TGCGCCAGCAGCTGGGAGATTTACCCATTTGGGGGGGAAATGAACACTGAAGCTTTCTTT. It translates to CASSWEIYPFGGEMNTEAFF. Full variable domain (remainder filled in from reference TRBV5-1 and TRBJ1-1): KAGVTQTPRYLIKTRGQQVTLSCSPISGHRSVSWYQQTPGQGLQFLFEYFSETQRNKGNFPGRFSGRQFSNSRSEMNVSTLELGDSALYLCASSWEIYPFGGEMNTEAFFGQGTRLTVV.

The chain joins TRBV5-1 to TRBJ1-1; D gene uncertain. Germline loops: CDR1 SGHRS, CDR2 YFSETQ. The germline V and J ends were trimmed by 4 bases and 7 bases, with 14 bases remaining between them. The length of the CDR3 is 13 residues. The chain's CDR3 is CASSGQDLREAFF. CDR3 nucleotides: TGCGCCAGCAGCGGTCAAGACCTCCGTGAAGCTTTCTTT. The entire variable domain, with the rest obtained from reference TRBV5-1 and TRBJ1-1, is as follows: KAGVTQTPRYLIKTRGQQVTLSCSPISGHRSVSWYQQTPGQGLQFLFEYFSETQRNKGNFPGRFSGRQFSNSRSEMNVSTLELGDSALYLCASSGQDLREAFFGQGTRLTVV.

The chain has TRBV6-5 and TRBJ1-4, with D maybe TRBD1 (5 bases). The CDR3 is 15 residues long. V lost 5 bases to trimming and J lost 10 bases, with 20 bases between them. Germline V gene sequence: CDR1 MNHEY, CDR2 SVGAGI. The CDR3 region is CASSPPPLAGGKLFF. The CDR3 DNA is TGTGCCAGCAGTCCTCCGCCGCTGGCCGGGGGAAAACTGTTTTTT.

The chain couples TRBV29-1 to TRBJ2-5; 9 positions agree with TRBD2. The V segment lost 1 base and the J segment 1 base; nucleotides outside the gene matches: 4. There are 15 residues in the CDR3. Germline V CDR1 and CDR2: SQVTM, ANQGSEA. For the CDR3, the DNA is TGCAGCGTTGAAGGCAGACTAGCGGCCCAAGAGACCCAGTACTTC. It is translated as CSVEGRLAAQETQYF.

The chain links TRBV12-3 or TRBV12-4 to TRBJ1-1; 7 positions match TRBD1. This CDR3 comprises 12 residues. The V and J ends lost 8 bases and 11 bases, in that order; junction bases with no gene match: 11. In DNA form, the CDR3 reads TGTGCCAGCGGCACAGGGGCCCTTGGGGCTTTCTTT. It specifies CASGTGALGAFF.

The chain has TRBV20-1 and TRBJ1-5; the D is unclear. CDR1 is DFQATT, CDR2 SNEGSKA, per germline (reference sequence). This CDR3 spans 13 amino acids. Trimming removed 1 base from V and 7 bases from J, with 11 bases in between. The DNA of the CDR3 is TGCAGTGCTAGAGGGGCAGCTGACCAGCCCCAGCATTTT. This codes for CSARGAADQPQHF.

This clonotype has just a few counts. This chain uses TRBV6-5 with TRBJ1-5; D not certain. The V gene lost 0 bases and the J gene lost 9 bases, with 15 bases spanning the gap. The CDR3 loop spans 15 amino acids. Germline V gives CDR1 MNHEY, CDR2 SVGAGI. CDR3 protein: CASSYSRTQQRPQHF. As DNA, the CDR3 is TGTGCCAGCAGTTACTCGAGAACTCAGCAAAGGCCCCAGCATTTT.

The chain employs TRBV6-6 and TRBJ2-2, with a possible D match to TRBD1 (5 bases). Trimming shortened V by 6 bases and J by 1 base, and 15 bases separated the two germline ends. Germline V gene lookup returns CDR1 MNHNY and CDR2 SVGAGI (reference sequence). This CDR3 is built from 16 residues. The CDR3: CASSPLGQGNTGELFF. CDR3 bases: TGTGCCAGCAGCCCTCTGGGGCAGGGGAACACCGGGGAGCTGTTTTTT.

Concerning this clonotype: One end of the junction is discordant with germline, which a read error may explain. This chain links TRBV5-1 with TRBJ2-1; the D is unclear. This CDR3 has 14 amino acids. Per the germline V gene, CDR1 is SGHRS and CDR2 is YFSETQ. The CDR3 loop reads CASSLDRPYNEQFF. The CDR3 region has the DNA TGCGCCAGCAGTTTGGACCGCCCCTACAATGAGCAGTTCTTC.

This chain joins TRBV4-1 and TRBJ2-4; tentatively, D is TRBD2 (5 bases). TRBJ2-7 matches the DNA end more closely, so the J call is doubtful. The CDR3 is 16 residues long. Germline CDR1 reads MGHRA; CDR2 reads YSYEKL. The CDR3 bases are TGCGCCAGCAGCCAAATCCCGCGGGCAGGCGTTTACGAGCAGTACTTC. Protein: CASSQIPRAGVYEQYF.

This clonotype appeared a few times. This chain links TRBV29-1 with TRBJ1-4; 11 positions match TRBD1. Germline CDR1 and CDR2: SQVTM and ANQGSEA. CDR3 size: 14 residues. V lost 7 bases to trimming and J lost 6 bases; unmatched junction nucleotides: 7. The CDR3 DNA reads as TGCAGCGCCGCGGCGGGACAGGGGGATGAAAAACTGTTTTTT. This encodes CSAAAGQGDEKLFF.

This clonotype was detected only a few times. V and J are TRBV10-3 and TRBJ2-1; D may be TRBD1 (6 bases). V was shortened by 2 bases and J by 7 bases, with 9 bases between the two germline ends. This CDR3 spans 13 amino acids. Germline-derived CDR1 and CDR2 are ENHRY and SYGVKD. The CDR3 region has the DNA TGTGCCATCAGTGAGACAGGGACGAATGAGCAGTTCTTC. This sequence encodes CAISETGTNEQFF.

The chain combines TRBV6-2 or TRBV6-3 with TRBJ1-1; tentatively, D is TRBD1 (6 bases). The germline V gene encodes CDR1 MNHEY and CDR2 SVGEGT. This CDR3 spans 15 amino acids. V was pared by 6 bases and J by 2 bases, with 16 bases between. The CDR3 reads CASRPHTDSNTEAFF. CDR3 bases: TGTGCCAGCAGACCACACACGGACAGCAACACTGAAGCTTTCTTT.

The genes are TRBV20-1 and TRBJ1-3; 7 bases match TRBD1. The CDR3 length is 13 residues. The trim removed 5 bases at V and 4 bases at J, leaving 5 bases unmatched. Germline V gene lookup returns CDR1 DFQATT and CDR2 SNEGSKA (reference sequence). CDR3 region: CSADRDSGNTIYF. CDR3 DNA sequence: TGCAGTGCTGACCGGGACAGCGGAAACACCATATATTTT.

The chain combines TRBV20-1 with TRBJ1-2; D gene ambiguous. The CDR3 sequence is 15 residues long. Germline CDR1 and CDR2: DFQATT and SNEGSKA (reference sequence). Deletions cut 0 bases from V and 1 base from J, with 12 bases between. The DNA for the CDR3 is TGCAGTGCTAGAGATCAAAGGGCCTATAACTATGGCTACACCTTC. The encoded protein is CSARDQRAYNYGYTF.

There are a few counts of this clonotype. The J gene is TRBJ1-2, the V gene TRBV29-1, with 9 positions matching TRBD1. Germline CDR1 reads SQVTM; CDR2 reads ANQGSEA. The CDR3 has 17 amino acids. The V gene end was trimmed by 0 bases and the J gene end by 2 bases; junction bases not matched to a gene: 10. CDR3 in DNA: TGCAGCGTTGAAGATCCCCCCGCGACAGGGGGGAACTATGGCTACACCTTC. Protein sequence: CSVEDPPATGGNYGYTF.

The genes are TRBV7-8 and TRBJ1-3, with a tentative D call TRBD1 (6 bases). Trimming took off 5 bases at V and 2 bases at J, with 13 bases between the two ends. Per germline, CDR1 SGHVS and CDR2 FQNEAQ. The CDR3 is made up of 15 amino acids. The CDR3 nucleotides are TGTGCCAGCAGCAAAGGACAGATTACTGGAAACACCATATATTTT. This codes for CASSKGQITGNTIYF. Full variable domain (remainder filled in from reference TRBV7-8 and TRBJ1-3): GAGVSQSPRYKVAKRGQDVALRCDPISGHVSLFWYQQALGQGPEFLTYFQNEAQLDKSGLPSDRFFAERPEGSVSTLKIQRTQQEDSAVYLCASSKGQITGNTIYFGEGSWLTVV.

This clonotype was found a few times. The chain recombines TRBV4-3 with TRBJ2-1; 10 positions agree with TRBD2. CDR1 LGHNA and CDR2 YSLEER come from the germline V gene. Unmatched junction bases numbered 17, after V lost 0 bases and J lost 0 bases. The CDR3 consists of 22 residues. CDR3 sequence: CASSQEWLAGATTKSSYNEQFF. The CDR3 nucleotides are TGCGCCAGCAGCCAAGAATGGCTAGCGGGGGCCACGACCAAGAGCTCCTACAATGAGCAGTTCTTC.